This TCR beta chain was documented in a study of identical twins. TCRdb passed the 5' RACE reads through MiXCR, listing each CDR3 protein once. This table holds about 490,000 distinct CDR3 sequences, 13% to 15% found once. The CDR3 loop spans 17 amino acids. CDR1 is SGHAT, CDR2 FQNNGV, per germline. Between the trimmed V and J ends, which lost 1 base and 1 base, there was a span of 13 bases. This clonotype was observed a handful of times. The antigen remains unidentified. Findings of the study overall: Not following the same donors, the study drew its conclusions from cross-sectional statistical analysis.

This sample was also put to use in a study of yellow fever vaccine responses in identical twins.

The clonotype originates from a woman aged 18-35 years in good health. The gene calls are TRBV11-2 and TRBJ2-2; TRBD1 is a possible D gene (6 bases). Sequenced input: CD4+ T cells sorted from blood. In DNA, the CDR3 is TGTGCCAGCAGCTTAGGAGACCGGACAGTGAACACCGGGGAGCTGTTTTTT. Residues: CASSLGDRTVNTGELFF.